This T cell receptor (beta chain) was sequenced for a study of human T cells and chemical hapten exposure. Using its own MiXCR run on the RACE reads, TCRdb lists one record per CDR3 protein. The repertoire has tens of thousands of distinct CDR3 sequences, approximately 10% of them found once; the top ten carry 2.2%. Study-wide findings and caveats: Donors had alopecia, so their immune response may differ from healthy people's.

Time point reported: patch test 2, 6 weeks after DPC sensitization. As to treatment: therapeutic diphenylcyclopropenone sensitization with weekly scalp DPC. Many counts were recorded for this clonotype. The antigen remains unidentified. Trimming took 3 bases from V and 8 from J; bases not matched to a gene: 2. The length of the CDR3 is 13 residues. Looked up from germline, CDR1 is MGHRA and CDR2 is YSYEKL. The sequence was collected from a man in his forties with alopecia areata. Some clones in this sample may be carry-over from other donors' samples. Sequencing used whole blood, obtained in connection with sensitization to the hapten diphenylcyclopropenone (DPC). This rearrangement joins TRBV4-1 to TRBJ1-5; 9 nucleotides match TRBD1. CDR3 in DNA: TGCGCCAGCAGCCAGGACAGGGGAGAGCCCCAGCATTTT. Amino acid sequence: CASSQDRGEPQHF.